This TCR beta chain was retrieved from a study of blood T cell repertoires in COVID-19 (TCRdb year 2020). As for the study more broadly: Samples covering the acute and convalescent phases of COVID-19 were provided by collaborators in the United States, Italy and Spain. The dataset comprised deeply sampled blood TCRbeta repertoires from subjects exposed to, actively infected with, or recovered from COVID-19. The material from the prospective study consisted of cDNA or gDNA derived from T cells, B-cell-depleted T cells, or PBMCs. The samples were drawn from two sources: the first 160 participants of the ongoing ImmuneRACE study, and 1,254 subjects contributed by 6 global collaborators. Where HLA class I and class II types were available, the types were taken from metadata supplied by the sample provider, not from assay-based typing. Sample metadata almost always included a de-identified subject ID, COVID-19 status, age in years and sex. The repertoires were released in a freely available public database intended as a resource for research on the immune response to SARS-CoV-2. What the study reported, not specific to this receptor: The amount of clinical and demographic metadata varied by source and participant and was provided uncurated.

This clone was counted once. Its antigen specificity is not known. No much larger clonotype is one base removed from it; base qualities were not supplied. Each collaborating institution followed its own protocols to collect whole blood in K2EDTA tubes. For TCRbeta analysis, collaborators shipped samples as frozen whole blood, isolated PBMCs, or DNA extracted from either of those sample types. TCRbeta CDR3 regions were amplified from genomic DNA by means of the immunoSEQ Assay, a bias-controlled multiplex PCR. The authors' pipeline ran thus. The number of nucleated cells in each sample was estimated by amplification of reference gene primers within the assay. Sequence reads were collapsed and filtered to measure the absolute abundance of every unique TCRbeta CDR3 rearrangement. Productive Simpson clonality was computed per sample as the square root of Simpson's diversity index over productive rearrangements. The source is immuneACCESS, and TCRdb retained only in-frame sequences with V and J called. Part of the clones is not carried over; for the studies checked, unresolved V genes explain less than half of this, and the remainder is unexplained. Clonal size and the V and J genes are those of that table, whereas D and trimming came from the DNA. In this sample the table shows under 95,000 clones, over 80% of which occur a single time. The ten top clones hold approximately 31% of the sample.

The CDR3 measures 13 amino acids from cysteine to phenylalanine. The retained sequence is limited to the CDR3, 39 bases, with the frame set at the first base. CDR1 is given as SGHNT and CDR2 as YENEEA, both from the germline V gene. Trimming at the junction amounts to 3 bases on V and 1 base on J, and the germline ends lie 6 bases apart. This TCR was sampled from a woman at least 80 years old with active or convalescent COVID-19. What was sequenced was peripheral blood. The sequence is built from TRBV11-3 and TRBJ1-1, with the D gene not clear enough to name. The CDR3 region reads CASSFEGNTEAFF. Here is the DNA: TGTGCCAGCAGCTTTGAGGGGAACACTGAAGCTTTCTTT.